This entry is about one TCR beta chain. Other nucleotide sequences in the sample specify the same CDR3. Methods used by the authors: Reference gene primer amplification gave estimated nucleated cell counts. Method: immunoSEQ multiplex PCR; TCRdb's copy keeps in-frame clones and lacks some. V, J and clone size are taken as reported in that table, and D and trimming were inferred from the DNA itself. The sample has some 220,000 clones, 82% seen once; the top ten hold approximately 5%. The sample comes from a study of blood T cell repertoires in COVID-19. Study-wide background: From the United States, Italy and Spain came samples of acute and convalescent COVID-19. The cDNA or gDNA used as material had been derived from T cells, B-cell-depleted T cells, or PBMCs.

Per the germline V gene, CDR1 is MNHEY and CDR2 is SMNVEV (reference sequence). CDR3 length equals 13 residues. Trimming left V 6 bases short and J 4 bases short, with 12 bases between. Patients in Seattle were enrolled during active infection, then followed longitudinally. The sequence was collected from a woman in her 70s with COVID-19, enrolled during active disease. V usage is TRBV27 and J usage is TRBJ1-2; weak D call: TRBD1 (6 bases). The sequencing input was peripheral blood. The CDR3 DNA reads as TGTGCCAGCAGCTTTAGGGGGGGCTATGGCTACACCTTC. Translated, it gives CASSFRGGYGYTF.